This T cell receptor beta chain was captured in a study of persistence of HIV-infected CD4 T cells. Germline V CDR1 and CDR2: SGDLS, YYNGEE. The CDR3 has 16 amino acids. The ends lost 0 bases at V and 1 base at J; junction bases unmatched: 4. The libraries were made with immunoSEQ version 4 in survey mode. Only in-frame clones appear in the TCRdb table, and some are missing; sequencing was by immunoSEQ multiplex PCR. The sample lists about 7,000 clones, roughly three quarters occurring once. As concerns this clone: What it binds is not known.

Lysates of CMV-infected fibroblasts at 9.5 to 10 ug/mL stimulated these cells. Responding CD4+ T cells were sorted by upregulation of both CD40 ligand and CD69. This receptor was taken from an adult woman with HIV who was CMV-seropositive. This sample comprised CD4+ T cells sorted from PBMCs after roughly 18-hour stimulation, obtained from a patient who received antiretroviral therapy. The V call is TRBV9, the J call TRBJ2-1; 7 bases fit TRBD2. DNA for the CDR3: TGTGCCAGCAGCGTAGGACTAGCCCCTTCCTACAATGAGCAGTTCTTC. This translates into CASSVGLAPSYNEQFF.